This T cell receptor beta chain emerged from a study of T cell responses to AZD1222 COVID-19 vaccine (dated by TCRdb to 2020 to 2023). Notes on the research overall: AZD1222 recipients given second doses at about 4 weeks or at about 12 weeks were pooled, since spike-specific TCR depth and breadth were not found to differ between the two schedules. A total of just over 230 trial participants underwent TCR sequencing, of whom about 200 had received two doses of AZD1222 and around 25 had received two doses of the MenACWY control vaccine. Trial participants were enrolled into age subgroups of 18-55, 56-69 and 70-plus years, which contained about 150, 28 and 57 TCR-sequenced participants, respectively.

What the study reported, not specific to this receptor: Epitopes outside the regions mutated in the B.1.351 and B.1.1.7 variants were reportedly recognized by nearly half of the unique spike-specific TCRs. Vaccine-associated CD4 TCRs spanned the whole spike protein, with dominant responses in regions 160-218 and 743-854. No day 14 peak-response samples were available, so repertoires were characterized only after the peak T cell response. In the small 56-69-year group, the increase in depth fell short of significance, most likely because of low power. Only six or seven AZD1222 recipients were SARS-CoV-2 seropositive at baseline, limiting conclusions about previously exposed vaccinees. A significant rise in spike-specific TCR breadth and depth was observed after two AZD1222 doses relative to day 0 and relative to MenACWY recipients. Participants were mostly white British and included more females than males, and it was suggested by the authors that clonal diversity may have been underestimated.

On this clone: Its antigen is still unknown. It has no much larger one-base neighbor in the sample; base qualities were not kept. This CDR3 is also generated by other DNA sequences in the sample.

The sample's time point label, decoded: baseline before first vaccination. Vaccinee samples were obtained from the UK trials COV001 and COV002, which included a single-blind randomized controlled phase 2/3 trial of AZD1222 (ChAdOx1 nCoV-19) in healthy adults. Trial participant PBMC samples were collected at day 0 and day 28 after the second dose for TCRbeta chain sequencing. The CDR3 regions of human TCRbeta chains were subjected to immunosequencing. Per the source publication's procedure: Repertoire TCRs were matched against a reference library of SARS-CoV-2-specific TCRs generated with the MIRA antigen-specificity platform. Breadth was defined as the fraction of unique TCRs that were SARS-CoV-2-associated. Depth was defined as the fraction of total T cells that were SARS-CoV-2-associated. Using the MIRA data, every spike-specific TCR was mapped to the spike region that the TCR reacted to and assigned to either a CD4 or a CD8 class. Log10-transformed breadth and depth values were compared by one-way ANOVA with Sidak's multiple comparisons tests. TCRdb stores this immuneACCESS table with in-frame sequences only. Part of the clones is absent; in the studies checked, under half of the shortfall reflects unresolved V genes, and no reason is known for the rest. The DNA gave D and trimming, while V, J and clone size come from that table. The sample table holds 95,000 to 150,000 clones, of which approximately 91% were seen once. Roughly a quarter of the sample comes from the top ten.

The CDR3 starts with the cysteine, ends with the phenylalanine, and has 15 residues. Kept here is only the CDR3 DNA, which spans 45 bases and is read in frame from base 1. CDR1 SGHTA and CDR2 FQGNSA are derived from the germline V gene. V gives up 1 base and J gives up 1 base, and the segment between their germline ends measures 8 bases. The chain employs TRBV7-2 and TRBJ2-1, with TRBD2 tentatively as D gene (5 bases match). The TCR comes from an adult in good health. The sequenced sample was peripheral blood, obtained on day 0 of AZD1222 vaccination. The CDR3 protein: CASSLVGGSYNEQFF. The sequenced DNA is TGTGCCAGCAGCTTAGTGGGCGGGTCCTACAATGAGCAGTTCTTC.